These 11 T cell receptor beta chains originate from one sample sequenced in a study of early T cells in non-severe SARS-CoV-2 infection. TCRdb re-derived calls from the 5' RACE reads in MiXCR, one entry per CDR3 protein. This table holds around 82,000 distinct CDR3 sequences, roughly 14% found once. The sample comprised whole blood. These receptors were taken from an adult who was a healthcare worker with PCR-confirmed SARS-CoV-2 infection or an uninfected control (not recorded which).

This clonotype was picked up many times. The rearrangement links TRBV5-1 to TRBJ2-1; D is uncertain. Germline V gene lookup returns CDR1 SGHRS and CDR2 YFSETQ. The CDR3 is made up of 13 amino acids. V shed 0 bases and J shed 6 bases, with 7 bases lying between them. CDR3 in amino acids: CASSLETANEQFF. DNA for the CDR3: TGCGCCAGCAGCTTGGAAACGGCCAATGAGCAGTTCTTC.

In its sample, this clonotype was seen a few times. The chain couples TRBV18 to TRBJ1-1, with a possible D match to TRBD1 (6 bases). CDR1 is KGHSH and CDR2 is LQKENI in the germline V gene. The CDR3 consists of 15 residues. V was clipped by 3 bases and J by 1 base, with 12 bases between them. The CDR3 region is CASSPQDSTNTEAFF. Here the CDR3 DNA reads TGTGCCAGCTCACCGCAGGACAGTACGAACACTGAAGCTTTCTTT.

The chain links TRBV9 to TRBJ1-2; tentative D call: TRBD1 (5 bases). CDR3 length: 12 amino acids. Trimming removed 4 bases from V and 9 bases from J, with 13 bases in between. CDR1 is SGDLS and CDR2 is YYNGEE in the germline V gene. CDR3 coding DNA: TGTGCCAGCAGCCTAAATCAGGGTCGCTACACCTTC. Its protein is CASSLNQGRYTF.

In its sample, this clonotype was seen many times. This chain uses TRBV19 with TRBJ2-7; 9 bases map to TRBD1. From germline, CDR1 is LNHDA and CDR2 SQIVND (reference sequence). CDR3 size: 16 residues. V lost 4 bases to trimming and J lost 0 bases; unmatched junction nucleotides: 7. In DNA form, the CDR3 reads TGTGCCAGTAGTACGACCGGGACAGGGAGCTCCTACGAGCAGTACGTC. This encodes CASSTTGTGSSYEQYV.

This chain links TRBV6-1 with TRBJ1-3, with TRBD1 matching 8 bases. This CDR3 spans 17 amino acids. V was clipped by 0 bases and J by 4 bases; unmatched bases: 8. Looked up from germline, CDR1 is MNHNS and CDR2 is SASEGT. As DNA, the CDR3 is TGTGCCAGCAGTGAAGCGGTCTTGACAGGGGTGGGAAACACCATATATTTT. It is translated as CASSEAVLTGVGNTIYF.

This chain joins TRBV19 and TRBJ1-2; 7 bases agree with TRBD1. The trim removed 6 bases at V and 4 bases at J, leaving 5 bases unmatched. This CDR3 comprises 13 residues. The germline gives CDR1 LNHDA, CDR2 SQIVND (reference sequence). The CDR3 DNA reads as TGTGCCAGTAGCCACAGACAGGGCTATGGCTACACCTTC. Protein sequence: CASSHRQGYGYTF. Full variable domain (outside the CDR3, taken from reference TRBV19 and TRBJ1-2): DGGITQSPKYLFRKEGQNVTLSCEQNLNHDAMYWYRQDPGQGLRLIYYSQIVNDFQKGDIAEGYSVSREKKESFPLTVTSAQKNPTAFYLCASSHRQGYGYTFGSGTRLTVV.

The rearrangement joins TRBV5-4 to TRBJ2-3; D gene uncertain. Per germline, CDR1 SGHNT and CDR2 YYREEE (reference sequence). V lost 0 bases and J lost 2, with 1 base in between. This CDR3 region has 12 residues. The chain's CDR3 is CASSLDTDTQYF. CDR3 DNA sequence: TGTGCCAGCAGCTTGGACACAGATACGCAGTATTTT.

This clonotype has a handful of counts. This sequence joins TRBV10-2 and TRBJ2-7, with D tentatively TRBD1 (6 bases). This CDR3 is 15 amino acids long. Germline values: CDR1 WSHSY, CDR2 SAAADI. With 3 bases removed from V and 2 bases from J, the gap between germline ends came to 14 bases. The CDR3 DNA reads as TGCGCCAGCAGTGATGTAGGGACAAAAACCTACGAGCAGTACGTC. It yields the protein CASSDVGTKTYEQYV.

In this sample, this clonotype turned up a few times. This rearrangement joins TRBV6-1 to TRBJ2-5; TRBD1 matches at 7 bases. This CDR3 contains 12 residues. The trim removed 8 bases at V and 4 bases at J, leaving 4 bases unmatched. The V gene's germline CDR1 is MNHNS and CDR2 SASEGT. The CDR3 reads CASADRIETQYF. CDR3 DNA: TGTGCCAGCGCGGACAGGATAGAGACCCAGTACTTC.

This clonotype turned up a few times. The chain couples TRBV7-8 to TRBJ1-2; D may be TRBD1 (5 bases). This CDR3 is 15 amino acids long. The ends were cut back, 5 bases at V and 4 bases at J, with 17 bases in the middle. Germline CDR1 and CDR2: SGHVS and FQNEAQ. CDR3 residues: CASSPGRGGIYGYTF. CDR3 coding DNA: TGTGCCAGCAGCCCAGGTCGGGGGGGGATCTATGGCTACACCTTC.

Only a few counts were recorded for this clonotype. This chain connects TRBV3-1 to TRBJ2-3, with 9 nucleotides matching TRBD2. This CDR3 comprises 12 residues. V gave up 7 bases and J gave up 6 bases; unmatched junction bases: 2. The V gene's germline CDR1 is LGHDT and CDR2 YNNKEL (reference sequence). The CDR3 sequence is CASTLAGDTQYF. The CDR3 bases are TGTGCCAGCACCCTAGCGGGGGATACGCAGTATTTT.